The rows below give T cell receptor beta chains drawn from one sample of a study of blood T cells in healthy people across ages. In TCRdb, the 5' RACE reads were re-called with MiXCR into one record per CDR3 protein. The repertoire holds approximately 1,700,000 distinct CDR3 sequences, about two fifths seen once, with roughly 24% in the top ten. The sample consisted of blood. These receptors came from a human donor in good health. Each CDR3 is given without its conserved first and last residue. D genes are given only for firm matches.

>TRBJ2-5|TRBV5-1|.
ASSLVDSGRETQY
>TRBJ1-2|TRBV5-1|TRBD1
ASSSNQGVGTGYT
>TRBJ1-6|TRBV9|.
ASSEGGGLIDSPLH
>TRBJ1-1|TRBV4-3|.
ASSQDFRQGGTEAF
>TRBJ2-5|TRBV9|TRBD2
ASSVAGAGVETQY
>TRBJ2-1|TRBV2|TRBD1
ASSQRDRGNEQF
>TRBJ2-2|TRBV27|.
ASSISGRVNTGELF
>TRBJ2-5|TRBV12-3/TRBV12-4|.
ASSPFSLRPLYPY
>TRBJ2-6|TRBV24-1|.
ATSAVGGSTGANVLT
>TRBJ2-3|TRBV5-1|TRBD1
ASSLQGYADTQY